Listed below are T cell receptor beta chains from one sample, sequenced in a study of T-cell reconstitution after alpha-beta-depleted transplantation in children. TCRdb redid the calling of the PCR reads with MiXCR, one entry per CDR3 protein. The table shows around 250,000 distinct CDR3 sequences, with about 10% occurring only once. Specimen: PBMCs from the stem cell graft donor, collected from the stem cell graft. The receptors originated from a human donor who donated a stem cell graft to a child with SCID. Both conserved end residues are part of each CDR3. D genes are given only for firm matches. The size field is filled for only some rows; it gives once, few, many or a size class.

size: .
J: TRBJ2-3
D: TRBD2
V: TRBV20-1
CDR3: CSARDPPSGGEGTDTQYF
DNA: TGCAGTGCTAGAGATCCCCCTAGCGGGGGGGAGGGCACAGATACGCAGTATTTT

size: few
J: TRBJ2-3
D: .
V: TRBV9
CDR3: CASSGRGATDTQYF
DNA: TGTGCCAGCAGCGGTAGGGGGGCCACAGATACGCAGTATTTT

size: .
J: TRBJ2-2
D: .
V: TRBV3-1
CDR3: CASTPPGNTGELFF
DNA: TGTGCCAGCACCCCACCAGGGAACACCGGGGAGCTGTTTTTT

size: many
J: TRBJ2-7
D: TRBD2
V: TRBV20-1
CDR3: CSAEAQGLAGFEQYF
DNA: TGCAGTGCCGAAGCCCAGGGACTAGCGGGGTTCGAGCAGTACTTC

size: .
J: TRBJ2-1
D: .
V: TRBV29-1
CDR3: CSAWGLVNEQFF
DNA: TGCAGCGCCTGGGGCCTGGTCAATGAGCAGTTCTTC

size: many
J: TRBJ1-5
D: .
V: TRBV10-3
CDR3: CAISPTGEGQPQHF
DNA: TGTGCCATCAGTCCTACGGGGGAGGGTCAGCCCCAGCATTTT

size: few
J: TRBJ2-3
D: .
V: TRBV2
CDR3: CASRATGDTQYF
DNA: TGTGCCAGCAGGGCGACGGGGGATACGCAGTATTTT

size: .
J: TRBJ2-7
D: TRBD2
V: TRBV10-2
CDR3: CASSESGSGGPTYEQYF
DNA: TGCGCCAGCAGTGAGTCGGGTAGCGGGGGGCCGACCTACGAGCAGTACTTC

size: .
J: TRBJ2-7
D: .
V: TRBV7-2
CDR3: CASSRRRRDEQYF
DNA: TGTGCCAGCAGCCGACGACGTAGGGACGAGCAGTACTTC

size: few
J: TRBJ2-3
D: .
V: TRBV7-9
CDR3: CASSHVPDTQYF
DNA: TGTGCCAGCAGCCACGTCCCCGATACGCAGTATTTT

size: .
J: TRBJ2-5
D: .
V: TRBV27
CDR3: CASSLGVGGGETQYF
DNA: TGTGCCAGCAGTTTAGGTGTAGGGGGAGGCGAGACCCAGTACTTC

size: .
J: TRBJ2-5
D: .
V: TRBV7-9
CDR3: CASSSGTLYQETQYF
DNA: TGTGCCAGCAGCTCCGGGACATTGTACCAAGAGACCCAGTACTTC

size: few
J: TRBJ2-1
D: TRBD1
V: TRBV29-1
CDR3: CSVEDRRARGPYNEQFF
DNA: TGCAGCGTTGAAGATCGGAGGGCCAGGGGGCCCTACAATGAGCAGTTCTTC

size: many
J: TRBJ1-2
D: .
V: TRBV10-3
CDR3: CAISDPRGSGYTF
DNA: TGTGCCATCAGTGACCCTAGGGGCAGCGGCTACACCTTC

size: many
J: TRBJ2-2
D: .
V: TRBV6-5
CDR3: CASNGGVNGELFF
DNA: TGTGCCAGCAACGGAGGGGTAAACGGGGAGCTGTTTTTT

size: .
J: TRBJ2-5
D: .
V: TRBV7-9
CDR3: CASSFGLPETQYF
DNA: TGTGCCAGCAGCTTCGGTCTACCGGAGACCCAGTACTTC

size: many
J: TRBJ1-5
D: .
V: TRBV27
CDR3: CASSFRGFQPQHF
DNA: TGTGCCAGCAGTTTCAGAGGGTTTCAGCCCCAGCATTTT

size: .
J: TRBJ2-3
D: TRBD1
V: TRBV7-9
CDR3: CAIQDPGQSTDTQYF
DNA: TGTGCCATTCAGGATCCGGGACAGAGCACAGATACGCAGTATTTT

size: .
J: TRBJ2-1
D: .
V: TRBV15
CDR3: CATSIGARGREYNEQFF
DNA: TGTGCCACCAGCATTGGTGCCCGCGGCAGGGAATACAATGAGCAGTTCTTC

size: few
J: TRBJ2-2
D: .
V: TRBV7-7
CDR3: CASSDVTGELFF
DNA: TGTGCTAGCAGCGATGTAACCGGGGAGCTGTTTTTT

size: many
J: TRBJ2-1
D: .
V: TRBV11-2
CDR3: CASLGNEQFF
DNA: TGTGCCAGCCTGGGGAATGAGCAGTTCTTC

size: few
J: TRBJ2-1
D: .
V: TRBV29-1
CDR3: CSVEDWEQFF
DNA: TGCAGCGTTGAAGACTGGGAGCAGTTCTTC

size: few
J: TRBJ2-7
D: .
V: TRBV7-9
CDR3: CASSLEAIDEQYF
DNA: TGTGCCAGCAGCTTAGAGGCGATCGACGAGCAGTACTTC

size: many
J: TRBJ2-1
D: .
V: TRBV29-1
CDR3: CSVRGRNEQFF
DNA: TGCAGCGTCCGAGGGCGTAATGAGCAGTTCTTC

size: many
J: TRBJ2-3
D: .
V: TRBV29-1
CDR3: CSAEGGGITDTQYF
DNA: TGCAGCGCCGAAGGGGGGGGGATCACAGATACGCAGTATTTT

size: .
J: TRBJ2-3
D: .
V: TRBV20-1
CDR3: CSASEFGTDTQYF
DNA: TGCAGTGCTAGCGAATTCGGAACAGATACGCAGTATTTT

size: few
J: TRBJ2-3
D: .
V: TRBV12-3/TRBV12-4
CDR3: CASSPDPADTQYF
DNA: TGTGCCAGCAGTCCCGACCCCGCAGATACGCAGTATTTT

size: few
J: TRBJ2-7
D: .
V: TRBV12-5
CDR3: CASLSGGTYEQYF
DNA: TGTGCTAGCCTTTCCGGGGGAACGTACGAGCAGTACTTC